This TCR beta chain was found in a study of cytomegalovirus exposure and HLA in healthy donors. Findings of the study overall: Analysis was carried out at a later point, and it linked a missense DCLRE1C variant to TCR beta V- and J-gene trimming. When analyzed later, the rates of TCR association showed variation by HLA locus, with DRB1 the most and HLA-C the fewest. A later analysis found common viral pathogens apparently linked to several of the most significant clusters. The investigators catalogued 160 or so TCR beta chains as cytomegalovirus-associated.

The sample holds a few counts of this clone. Its antigen is currently unknown. The PCR had 60 Vbeta and 13 Jbeta primers. The protocol was immunoSEQ multiplex PCR, while the TCRdb copy is restricted to in-frame clones and leaves out a portion. The sample yields more than 95,000 clones, about 83% seen once. What was sequenced was PBMCs. The clonotype comes from a woman aged 35 to 49 in good health and CMV-seropositive.

Here the CDR3 reads CASSRTGGGQPQHF. DNA of the CDR3: TGTGCCAGCAGCCGGACAGGGGGCGGTCAGCCCCAGCATTTT. V is TRBV9 and J is TRBJ1-5, with 11 bases lining up with TRBD1. The CDR3 contains 14 residues. Germline V gene sequence: CDR1 SGDLS, CDR2 YYNGEE. The trim removed 4 bases at V and 6 bases at J, leaving 3 bases unmatched.